This T cell receptor beta chain is from a study of T cell responses to AZD1222 COVID-19 vaccine. This clone was recorded once. The antigen is undetermined. Whole-study results and caveats: Baseline seropositivity occurred in only six AZD1222 recipients. A rise in Spike-specific TCR breadth and depth followed two AZD1222 doses.

V lost 7 bases to trimming and J lost 2 bases, with 17 bases between them. Germline V gene sequence: CDR1 MDHEN, CDR2 SYDVKM. The CDR3 covers 15 residues. The repertoire was sequenced with immunoSEQ multiplex PCR; TCRdb's copy has only in-frame clones and lacks some. The repertoire holds approximately 100,000 clones, with almost 90% as singletons. The receptor comes from an adult in good health. The chain has TRBV28 and TRBJ1-2; D is undetermined. Sequencing used peripheral blood, obtained on day 0 of AZD1222 vaccination. CDR3 amino acids: CASNLRPVGNYGYTF. The CDR3 coding sequence is TGTGCCAGCAACCTAAGACCCGTGGGAAACTATGGCTACACCTTC.